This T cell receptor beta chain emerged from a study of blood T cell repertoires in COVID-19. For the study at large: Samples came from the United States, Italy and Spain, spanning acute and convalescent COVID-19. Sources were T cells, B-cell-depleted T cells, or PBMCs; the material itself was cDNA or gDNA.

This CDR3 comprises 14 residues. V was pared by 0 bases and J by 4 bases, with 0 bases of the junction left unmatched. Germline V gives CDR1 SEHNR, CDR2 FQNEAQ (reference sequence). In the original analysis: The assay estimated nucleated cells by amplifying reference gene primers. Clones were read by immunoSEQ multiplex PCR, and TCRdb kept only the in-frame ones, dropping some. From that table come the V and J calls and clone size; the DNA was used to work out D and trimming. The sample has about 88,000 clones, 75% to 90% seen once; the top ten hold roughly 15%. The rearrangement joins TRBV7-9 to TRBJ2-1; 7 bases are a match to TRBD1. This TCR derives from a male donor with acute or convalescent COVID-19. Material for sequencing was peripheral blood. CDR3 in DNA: TGTGCCAGCAGCTTAGCGGGACAGTACAATGAGCAGTTCTTC. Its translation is CASSLAGQYNEQFF.